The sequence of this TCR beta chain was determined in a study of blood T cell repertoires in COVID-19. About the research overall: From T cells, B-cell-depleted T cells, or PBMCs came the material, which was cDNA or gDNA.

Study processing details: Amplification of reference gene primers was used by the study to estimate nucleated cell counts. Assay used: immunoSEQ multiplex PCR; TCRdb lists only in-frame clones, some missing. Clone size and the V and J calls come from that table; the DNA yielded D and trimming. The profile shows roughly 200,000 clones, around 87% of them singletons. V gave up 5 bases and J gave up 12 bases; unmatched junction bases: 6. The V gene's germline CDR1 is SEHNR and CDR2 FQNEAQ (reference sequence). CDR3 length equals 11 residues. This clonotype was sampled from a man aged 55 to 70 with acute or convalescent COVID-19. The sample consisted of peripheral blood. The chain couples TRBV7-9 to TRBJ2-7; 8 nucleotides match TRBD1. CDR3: CASSGRTGMYF. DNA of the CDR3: TGTGCCAGCAGCGGGCGGACAGGGATGTACTTC.